The 26 T cell receptor beta chains presented below share a single source sample, sequenced in a study of T cell changes during pregnancy in multiple sclerosis. Sequencing used immunoSEQ multiplex PCR; TCRdb keeps in-frame clones, though not all of them. The data hold around 35,000 clones, with approximately 90% observed a single time. The source material was CD8+ T cells from peripheral blood mononuclear cells, sampled in the first trimester of pregnancy. These receptors were collected from a female donor with multiple sclerosis, enrolled in a pregnancy study.

The rearrangement links TRBV19 to TRBJ2-1, with D possibly being TRBD1 (5 bases). The length of the CDR3 is 14 residues. V lost 7 bases and J lost 4, with 14 bases in between. CDR1 LNHDA and CDR2 SQIVND come from the germline V gene (reference sequence). The CDR3 DNA is TGTGCCAGTACTACGTCGACAGCTTACAATGAGCAGTTCTTC. It is translated as CASTTSTAYNEQFF.

The V and J genes are TRBV18 and TRBJ2-7; D is undetermined. The V and J ends lost 3 bases and 5 bases respectively, with 8 bases between them. The germline V gene encodes CDR1 KGHSH and CDR2 LQKENI. The CDR3 length is 12 residues. DNA of the CDR3: TGTGCCAGCTCACCGGTTGGAGACGAGCAGTACTTC. Its translation is CASSPVGDEQYF.

This sequence joins TRBV19 and TRBJ1-2, with D maybe TRBD1 (5 bases). The germline V and J ends were trimmed by 5 bases and 8 bases, with 33 bases remaining between them. The germline V gene has CDR1 LNHDA and CDR2 SQIVND (reference sequence). The CDR3 extends over 19 amino acids. CDR3 nucleotide sequence: TGTGCCAGTAGTCTCGTGTCCGGGACCGGTGTAACTCGAGCGGGGGGCTACACCTTC. Its translation: CASSLVSGTGVTRAGGYTF.

The rearrangement uses TRBV2 and TRBJ2-1; 16 bases are a match to TRBD2. Germline CDR1 and CDR2: SNHLY and FYNNEI. V shed 5 bases and J 8 bases; nucleotides not matched to a gene: 3. The CDR3 sequence is 15 residues long. CDR3 loop: CASSPGTSGRDEQFF. DNA of the CDR3: TGTGCCAGCAGTCCCGGGACTAGCGGGAGGGATGAGCAGTTCTTC.

The chain couples TRBV28 to TRBJ1-2; 9 positions agree with TRBD1. The V segment lost 5 bases and the J segment 4 bases; nucleotides outside the gene matches: 8. This CDR3 spans 15 amino acids. The germline V gene has CDR1 MDHEN and CDR2 SYDVKM. The CDR3 sequence is CASSPRTGAFYGYTF. The DNA for the CDR3 is TGTGCCAGCAGTCCCAGGACAGGGGCGTTCTATGGCTACACCTTC.

The chain recombines TRBV27 with TRBJ2-1, with D possibly matching TRBD2 (5 bases). The CDR3 is 14 amino acids. With 7 bases removed from V and 0 bases from J, the gap between germline ends came to 10 bases. The germline V gene has CDR1 MNHEY and CDR2 SMNVEV (reference sequence). CDR3 DNA sequence: TGTGCCAGCACTCTCCGGGACTCCTACAATGAGCAGTTCTTC. This codes for CASTLRDSYNEQFF.

The genes are TRBV6-6 and TRBJ1-1; 9 bases map to TRBD1. The CDR3 runs to 14 residues. V dropped 2 bases and J dropped 7; count of bases not matched to a gene: 5. Germline V lookup: CDR1 MNHNY, CDR2 SVGAGI (reference sequence). The CDR3 region is CASSYRDRDGEAFF. The CDR3 DNA is TGTGCCAGCAGTTACCGGGACAGGGACGGTGAAGCTTTCTTT.

This sequence joins TRBV6-5 and TRBJ1-4, with 7 bases lining up with TRBD1. CDR1 and CDR2 (germline): MNHEY, SVGAGI. The CDR3 totals 16 residues. J gave up 3 bases and V 0 bases, and 4 bases lay outside the gene matches. The CDR3 reads CASSYSTGFSNEKLFF. The CDR3 bases are TGTGCCAGCAGTTACTCGACAGGGTTTTCTAATGAAAAACTGTTTTTT.

The CDR3 reads CASSPFRNTGELFF. The CDR3 nucleotides read TGTGCCAGCAGCCCCTTCCGGAACACCGGGGAGCTGTTTTTT. V gene TRBV14 combines with J gene TRBJ2-2; no firm D call. The CDR3 has 14 amino acids. Germline CDR1 SGHDN, CDR2 FVKESK. Deletions cut 4 bases from V and 1 base from J, with 7 bases between.

The chain couples TRBV2 to TRBJ1-1; unclear D gene. CDR1 is SNHLY, CDR2 FYNNEI, per germline. The germline V and J ends were trimmed by 7 bases and 4 bases, with 7 bases remaining between them. The CDR3 consists of 11 residues. CDR3 sequence reads: CASTTGTEAFF. Here the CDR3 DNA reads TGTGCCAGCACAACGGGCACTGAAGCTTTCTTT.

The V call is TRBV7-9, the J call TRBJ2-1; D gene uncertain. The CDR3 is made up of 15 amino acids. The V and J ends lost 0 bases and 0 bases respectively, with 6 bases between them. CDR1 is SEHNR and CDR2 is FQNEAQ in the germline V gene (reference sequence). CDR3: CASSLAQSSYNEQFF. The CDR3 DNA reads as TGTGCCAGCAGCTTAGCACAGTCCTCCTACAATGAGCAGTTCTTC.

This chain uses TRBV15 with TRBJ2-5; D unclear. Germline V gene sequence: CDR1 LNHNV, CDR2 YYDKDF (reference sequence). The V and J ends lost 0 bases and 3 bases respectively, with 5 bases between them. This CDR3 comprises 13 residues. CDR3 sequence reads: CATSRDPEETQYF. The CDR3, as DNA: TGTGCCACCAGCAGAGATCCGGAAGAGACCCAGTACTTC.

By share, this clone counts as medium-sized. The V and J genes are TRBV30 and TRBJ2-7; the match to TRBD1 covers 9 bases. The trim removed 4 bases at V and 3 bases at J, leaving 7 bases unmatched. The CDR3 has 14 amino acids. CDR1 and CDR2 from the germline V gene are GTSNPN and SVGIG (reference sequence). The CDR3 sequence is CAWKRTGVYYEQYF. DNA for the CDR3: TGTGCCTGGAAACGGACAGGGGTATACTACGAGCAGTACTTC.

The chain employs TRBV7-9 and TRBJ2-3; 9 nucleotides line up with TRBD2. V dropped 4 bases and J dropped 6; count of bases not matched to a gene: 8. Germline lookup yields CDR1 SEHNR and CDR2 FQNEAQ (reference sequence). The CDR3 sequence is 15 residues long. The CDR3 bases are TGTGCCAGCAGCTCGACTAGCGGATGGGGCGATACGCAGTATTTT. Encoded protein: CASSSTSGWGDTQYF.

CDR3 amino acids: CASSLPPDGYNEQFF. In DNA, the CDR3 is TGTGCCAGCAGCTTACCCCCTGACGGGTACAATGAGCAGTTCTTC. V and J are TRBV7-3 and TRBJ2-1; D remains unclear. This CDR3 comprises 15 residues. Trimming shortened V by 2 bases and J by 4 bases, and 12 bases separated the two germline ends. Germline V gene sequence: CDR1 SGHTA, CDR2 FQGTGA.

This chain links TRBV6-5 with TRBJ1-1; no reliable D call. This CDR3 is built from 14 residues. CDR1 and CDR2 (germline): MNHEY, SVGAGI. V lost 0 bases and J lost 2, with 7 bases in between. Written as DNA, the CDR3 is TGTGCCAGCAGTTACTCGGCGGGCAACACTGAAGCTTTCTTT. Translating it yields CASSYSAGNTEAFF.

A remark on this clone: One junction end disagrees with the germline gene, perhaps due to a read error. The chain links TRBV7-7 to TRBJ2-5; a possible D gene is TRBD2 (6 bases). The V gene's germline CDR1 is SSHAT and CDR2 FNYEAQ (reference sequence). This CDR3 is 16 amino acids long. The CDR3 is CASSLVSFGRVKTQYF. The DNA for the CDR3 is TGTGCTAGCAGCTTAGTTTCTTTCGGGAGAGTAAAGACCCAGTACTTC.

This chain connects TRBV7-3 to TRBJ2-3, with TRBD2 identical over 8 bases. The junction had 9 bases not matched to a gene; V was cut back by 6 bases and J by 1 base. Germline CDR1 is SGHTA and CDR2 is FQGTGA. The CDR3 loop spans 16 amino acids. The CDR3 protein is CASSPGGRPRTDTQYF. The CDR3 DNA sequence: TGTGCCAGCAGTCCGGGGGGGAGACCCCGCACAGATACGCAGTATTTT.

This chain uses TRBV14 with TRBJ1-2; 8 nucleotides line up with TRBD1. V gave up 4 bases and J gave up 3 bases; unmatched junction bases: 7. The CDR3 contains 15 residues. From germline, CDR1 is SGHDN and CDR2 FVKESK. CDR3 loop: CASSPWTGLDYGYTF. The CDR3 bases are TGTGCCAGCAGCCCTTGGACAGGGTTGGACTATGGCTACACCTTC.

This clone showed up just once. J is TRBJ1-3 and V is TRBV27, with 8 nucleotides matching TRBD1. After removal of 7 bases from V and 2 bases from J, the junction contained 13 bases not matched to a gene. The CDR3 has 17 amino acids. Germline CDR1 is MNHEY and CDR2 is SMNVEV (reference sequence). The CDR3 loop reads CASNSDRGRLAGNTIYF. The CDR3 DNA sequence: TGTGCCAGCAACTCCGACAGGGGAAGGTTGGCTGGAAACACCATATATTTT.

This rearrangement joins TRBV4-1 to TRBJ2-5; 7 bases line up with TRBD1. With V trimmed by 1 base and J by 5 bases, 4 bases remained unmatched. The CDR3 length is 14 residues. Germline V CDR1 and CDR2: MGHRA, YSYEKL. The CDR3: CASSQVQGDETQYF. In DNA, the CDR3 is TGCGCCAGCAGCCAAGTCCAGGGGGATGAGACCCAGTACTTC.

The chain carries TRBV9 and TRBJ2-1, with a tentative D call TRBD2 (6 bases). CDR3 length: 13 amino acids. V gave up 0 bases and J gave up 7 bases, with 8 bases separating them. Germline V lookup: CDR1 SGDLS, CDR2 YYNGEE. CDR3 loop: CASSVGGVNEQFF. CDR3 DNA sequence: TGTGCCAGCAGCGTAGGGGGGGTTAATGAGCAGTTCTTC.

This chain joins TRBV5-1 and TRBJ2-7; 9 nucleotides line up with TRBD1. Per the germline V gene, CDR1 is SGHRS and CDR2 is YFSETQ. The CDR3 has 14 amino acids. V lost 6 bases, J lost 4 bases, and 8 bases stayed unmatched. This CDR3 reads CASTLGQGKYEQYF. DNA for the CDR3: TGCGCCAGCACCCTAGGACAGGGGAAATACGAGCAGTACTTC.

The chain joins TRBV7-8 to TRBJ1-1; D might be TRBD1 (5 bases). Trimming left V 3 bases short and J 9 bases short, with 14 bases between. Germline V gene lookup returns CDR1 SGHVS and CDR2 FQNEAQ. CDR3 length: 13 residues. Here the CDR3 reads CASSFNRGLKAFF. The CDR3, as DNA: TGTGCCAGCAGCTTCAACCGGGGACTAAAAGCTTTCTTT.

The chain links TRBV14 to TRBJ2-7; 7 bases fit TRBD1. With 4 bases clipped from V and 2 bases from J, the junction kept 8 bases outside the gene matches. This CDR3 is built from 15 residues. Germline CDR1 reads SGHDN; CDR2 reads FVKESK. The CDR3 protein is CASSLTGQLTYEQYF. The CDR3 DNA reads as TGTGCCAGCAGCCTTACGGGACAGTTGACCTACGAGCAGTACTTC.

This clone was recorded once. The CDR3 nucleotides read TGTGCCACCTCGAGAGGGCACAGACTTTTATACCCCTACGAGCAGTACTTC. It specifies CATSRGHRLLYPYEQYF. The chain carries TRBV27 and TRBJ2-7, with a possible D match to TRBD2 (5 bases). Per the germline V gene, CDR1 is MNHEY and CDR2 is SMNVEV (reference sequence). Trimming took 10 bases from V and 2 from J, leaving 27 bases between them. The CDR3 extends over 17 amino acids.